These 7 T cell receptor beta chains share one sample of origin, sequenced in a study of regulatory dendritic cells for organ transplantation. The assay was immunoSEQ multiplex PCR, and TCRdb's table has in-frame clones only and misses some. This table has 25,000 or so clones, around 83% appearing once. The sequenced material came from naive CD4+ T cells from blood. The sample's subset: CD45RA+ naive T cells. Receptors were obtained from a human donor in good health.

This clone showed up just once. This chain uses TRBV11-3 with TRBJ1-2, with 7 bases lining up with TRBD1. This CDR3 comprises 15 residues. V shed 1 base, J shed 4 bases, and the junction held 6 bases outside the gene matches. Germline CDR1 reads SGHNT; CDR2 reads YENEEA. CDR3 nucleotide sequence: TGTGCCAGCAGCTTAGGACAGGGCGAGACCTATGGCTACACCTTC. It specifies CASSLGQGETYGYTF.

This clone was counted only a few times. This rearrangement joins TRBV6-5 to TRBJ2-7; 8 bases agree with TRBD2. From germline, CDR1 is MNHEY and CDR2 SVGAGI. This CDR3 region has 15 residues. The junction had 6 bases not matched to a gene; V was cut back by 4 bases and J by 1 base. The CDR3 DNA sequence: TGTGCCAGCAGTTCCGAGGGACTAGTTTCCTACGAGCAGTACTTC. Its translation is CASSSEGLVSYEQYF.

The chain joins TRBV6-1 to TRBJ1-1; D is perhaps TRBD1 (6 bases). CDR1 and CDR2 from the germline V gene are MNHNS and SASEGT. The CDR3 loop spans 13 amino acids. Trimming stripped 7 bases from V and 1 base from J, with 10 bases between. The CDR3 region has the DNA TGTGCCAGCAACCCGGGACAGAACACTGAAGCTTTCTTT. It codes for CASNPGQNTEAFF.

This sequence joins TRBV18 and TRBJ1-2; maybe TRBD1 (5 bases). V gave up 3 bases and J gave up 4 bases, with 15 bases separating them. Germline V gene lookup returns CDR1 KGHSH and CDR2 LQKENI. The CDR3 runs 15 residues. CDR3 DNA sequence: TGTGCCAGCTCACCGTCGACGACAGTTACCTATGGCTACACCTTC. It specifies CASSPSTTVTYGYTF.

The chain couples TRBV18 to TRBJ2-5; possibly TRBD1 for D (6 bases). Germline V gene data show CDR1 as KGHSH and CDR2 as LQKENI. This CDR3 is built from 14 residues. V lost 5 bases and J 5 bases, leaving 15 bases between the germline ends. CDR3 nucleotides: TGTGCCAGCTCAGAGCAGGGGCCAGGGGAGACCCAGTACTTC. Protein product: CASSEQGPGETQYF.

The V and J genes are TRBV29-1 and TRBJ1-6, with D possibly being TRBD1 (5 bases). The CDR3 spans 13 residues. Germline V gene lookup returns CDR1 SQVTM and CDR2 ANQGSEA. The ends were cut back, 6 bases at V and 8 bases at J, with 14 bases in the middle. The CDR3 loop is CSVRAGGDSPLHF. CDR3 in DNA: TGCAGCGTCCGGGCCGGGGGGGATTCACCCCTCCACTTT.

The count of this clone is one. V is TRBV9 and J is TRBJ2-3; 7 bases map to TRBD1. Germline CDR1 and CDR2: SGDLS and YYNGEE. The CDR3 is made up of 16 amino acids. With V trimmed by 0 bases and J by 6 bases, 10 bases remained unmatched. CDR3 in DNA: TGTGCCAGCAGCGTAGCTGGAACAGGGGTTTCCGATACGCAGTATTTT. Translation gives CASSVAGTGVSDTQYF. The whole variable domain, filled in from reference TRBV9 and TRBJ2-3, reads DSGVTQTPKHLITATGQRVTLRCSPRSGDLSVYWYQQSLDQGLQFLIQYYNGEERAKGNILERFSAQQFPDLHSELNLSSLELGDSALYFCASSVAGTGVSDTQYFGPGTRLTVL.